The rows below give T cell receptor beta chains drawn from one sample of a study of control samples from healthy donors and cancer patients. TCRdb keeps only in-frame clones here, not all; method: immunoSEQ multiplex PCR. The sample shows 100,000 to 150,000 clones, roughly 87% of them seen only once. The sample taken for sequencing was blood. The receptors shown here come from a man aged 18 to 29 in good health. Each CDR3 is given with its conserved first and last residue. The D gene is left open where the match is weak. Size is stated for part of the rows, as once, few or many counts, or as a class when the clone is expanded.

j_call v_call cdr3_length clone_size d_call cdr3_aa cdr3_nt
TRBJ2-7 TRBV15 17 NA TRBD1 CATSRDMGQGATYEQYF TGTGCCACCAGCAGAGATATGGGACAGGGGGCAACCTACGAGCAGTACTTC
TRBJ2-1 TRBV7-3 15 NA NA CASSPTESSYNEQFF TGTGCCAGCAGCCCGACCGAGAGCTCCTACAATGAGCAGTTCTTC
TRBJ2-1 TRBV24-1 15 NA TRBD2 CATSGRSGRGNEQFF TGTGCCACCAGCGGGCGGAGCGGGAGAGGCAATGAGCAGTTCTTC
TRBJ2-5 TRBV9 13 NA TRBD1 CASSVGQAETQYF TGTGCCAGCAGCGTTGGACAGGCAGAGACCCAGTACTTC
TRBJ2-7 TRBV30 15 NA NA CAWRKDNPPLGEQYF TGTGCCTGGCGTAAGGACAACCCTCCCTTAGGCGAGCAGTACTTC
TRBJ1-2 TRBV9 13 NA NA CASSDEGLYGYTF TGTGCCAGCAGCGACGAGGGCCTCTATGGCTACACCTTC
TRBJ1-4 TRBV19 16 NA TRBD1 CASRGQGVNGNEKLFF TGTGCCAGTAGAGGACAGGGAGTTAATGGTAATGAAAAACTGTTTTTT
TRBJ2-6 TRBV5-1 16 NA TRBD1 CASADRGRSGANVLTF TGCGCCAGCGCGGACAGGGGGAGATCTGGGGCCAACGTCCTGACTTTC
TRBJ2-2 TRBV7-2 16 NA TRBD1 CASSPRQGAQTGELFF TGTGCCAGCAGCCCTCGACAGGGGGCGCAAACCGGGGAGCTGTTTTTT
TRBJ2-2 TRBV6-1 17 NA NA CASSGPQGLWNTGELFF TGTGCCAGCAGTGGACCCCAAGGGCTCTGGAACACCGGGGAGCTGTTTTTT
TRBJ1-2 TRBV3-1/TRBV3-2 15 NA TRBD1 CASSHRTGGNYGYTF TGTGCCAGCAGCCACAGGACAGGGGGAAACTATGGCTACACCTTC
TRBJ1-1 TRBV18 14 NA NA CASSPRGGPTEAFF TGTGCCAGCTCACCACGGGGGGGGCCCACTGAAGCTTTCTTT
TRBJ2-4 TRBV9 16 few NA CASSASGALAKNIQYF TGTGCCAGCAGCGCCTCAGGTGCTTTAGCCAAAAACATTCAGTACTTC
TRBJ2-3 TRBV5-8 14 NA NA CASSLAGWPDTQYF TGTGCCAGCAGCTTGGCAGGGTGGCCAGATACGCAGTATTTT
TRBJ2-5 TRBV7-7 15 NA NA CASSLGSLTQETQYF TGTGCTAGCAGCTTAGGGTCCCTTACGCAAGAGACCCAGTACTTC
TRBJ1-2 TRBV5-4 14 NA TRBD1 CASRPTGTNYGYTF TGTGCCAGCAGACCGACAGGGACTAACTATGGCTACACCTTC
TRBJ1-4 TRBV24-1 16 NA NA CATSDPSGREGEKLFF TGTGCCACCAGTGACCCATCTGGCAGGGAGGGTGAAAAACTGTTTTTT
TRBJ2-4 TRBV30 19 NA NA CAWRPLGTGDWGTKNIQYF TGTGCCTGGAGACCTTTAGGAACAGGCGATTGGGGGACCAAAAACATTCAGTACTTC
TRBJ1-2 TRBV5-4 13 once NA CASSLGTNYGYTF TGTGCCAGCAGCTTGGGGACTAACTATGGCTACACCTTC
TRBJ1-5 TRBV19 16 NA TRBD1 CASSPRTGPSNQPQHF TGTGCCAGTAGTCCGAGGACAGGTCCTAGCAATCAGCCCCAGCATTTT
TRBJ1-3 TRBV7-8 14 NA NA CASSVRGIGNTIYF TGTGCCAGCAGCGTAAGGGGTATCGGAAACACCATATATTTT
TRBJ2-2 TRBV28 14 many NA CASSLLRQTGELFF TGTGCCAGCAGTTTGTTACGACAGACCGGGGAGCTGTTTTTT
TRBJ1-5 TRBV21-1 15 NA NA CASSKARQPNQPQHF TGTGCCAGCAGCAAAGCGCGGCAGCCTAATCAGCCCCAGCATTTT
TRBJ2-1 TRBV29-1 14 NA TRBD2 CSASGGSSYNEQFF TGCAGCGCGTCGGGAGGATCCTCCTACAATGAGCAGTTCTTC
TRBJ2-1 TRBV5-1 15 NA NA CASSLGGLGLNEQFF TGCGCCAGCAGCTTGGGAGGGTTGGGTCTTAATGAGCAGTTCTTC
TRBJ2-5 TRBV28 13 NA NA CASGGLSQETQYF TGTGCCAGCGGCGGACTTTCCCAAGAGACCCAGTACTTC
TRBJ1-3 TRBV6-5 14 NA TRBD1 CASGRTGAGNTIYF TGTGCCAGCGGGAGGACAGGCGCTGGAAACACCATATATTTT
TRBJ2-7 TRBV6-5 12 NA NA CASGRGPYEQYF TGTGCCAGCGGAAGGGGCCCTTACGAGCAGTACTTC
TRBJ2-2 TRBV30 16 few TRBD2 CAWSTHVWGGTGELFF TGTGCCTGGAGTACCCATGTTTGGGGGGGAACCGGGGAGCTGTTTTTT
TRBJ1-1 TRBV5-6 16 NA NA CASSSVQGRWIAEAFF TGTGCCAGCAGCTCTGTACAGGGTCGGTGGATCGCTGAAGCTTTCTTT
TRBJ2-5 TRBV5-1 11 NA NA CAIGRGETQYF TGCGCCATCGGGCGGGGAGAGACCCAGTACTTC
TRBJ1-2 TRBV4-3 17 NA TRBD1 CASSQEEGASTVYGYTF TGCGCCAGCAGCCAAGAGGAGGGGGCGAGTACCGTCTATGGCTACACCTTC
TRBJ2-1 TRBV7-9 15 NA NA CASSLPHGVYNEQFF TGTGCCAGCAGCTTACCCCACGGCGTTTACAATGAGCAGTTCTTC
TRBJ2-1 TRBV19 15 NA TRBD2 CASSIAGGGYNEQFF TGTGCCAGTAGTATAGCGGGAGGGGGCTACAATGAGCAGTTCTTC
TRBJ2-5 TRBV7-2 16 NA TRBD2 CASSSPGTTARETQYF TGTGCCAGCAGCTCTCCTGGGACTACAGCCAGGGAGACCCAGTACTTC
TRBJ1-6 TRBV6-5 15 NA NA CASSYNRARDSPLHF TGTGCCAGCAGTTATAACAGGGCTCGGGATTCACCCCTCCACTTT
TRBJ2-5 TRBV7-3 16 NA TRBD2 CASSFGTSGRYETQYF TGTGCCAGCAGCTTTGGGACTAGCGGGAGATATGAGACCCAGTACTTC
TRBJ1-1 TRBV30 16 NA NA CAWSIFWGVSNTEAFF TGTGCCTGGAGTATTTTTTGGGGGGTATCAAACACTGAAGCTTTCTTT
TRBJ2-7 TRBV6-2/TRBV6-3 15 NA TRBD2 CASSYGSGRALEQYF TGTGCCAGCAGTTACGGTAGCGGGAGGGCCCTCGAGCAGTACTTC
TRBJ2-5 TRBV11-3 14 once NA CASSLGGQQETQYF TGTGCCAGCAGCTTAGGGGGACAACAAGAGACCCAGTACTTC
TRBJ2-7 TRBV27 14 NA NA CASSPNSGASEQYF TGTGCCAGCAGTCCTAACTCCGGGGCCAGCGAGCAGTACTTC
TRBJ1-6 TRBV19 17 NA NA CASRKVDGSRYNSPLHF TGTGCCAGTAGAAAAGTAGACGGCAGTCGGTATAATTCACCCCTCCACTTT
TRBJ2-2 TRBV6-5 14 NA NA CASSYSINPGELFF TGTGCCAGCAGTTACTCGATCAACCCCGGGGAGCTGTTTTTT
TRBJ1-2 TRBV6-1 15 once NA CASSLPAAANYGYTF TGTGCCAGCAGTCTCCCCGCGGCTGCGAACTATGGCTACACCTTC
TRBJ2-7 TRBV2 13 once NA CASSVGVSYEQYF TGTGCCAGCAGTGTTGGGGTCTCCTACGAGCAGTACTTC
TRBJ1-1 TRBV14 14 NA NA CASSQDLWGTEAFF TGTGCCAGCAGCCAAGATCTTTGGGGCACTGAAGCTTTCTTT
TRBJ2-2 TRBV6-4 15 medium-sized TRBD2 CASSDGAGGTGELFF TGTGCCAGCAGTGACGGAGCGGGAGGGACCGGGGAGCTGTTTTTT
TRBJ2-7 TRBV5-6 17 NA NA CASSLDRRRESSYEQYF TGTGCCAGCAGCCTTGACAGGAGGCGGGAGAGCTCCTACGAGCAGTACTTC
TRBJ2-7 TRBV28 16 NA TRBD1 CASSPDRGLTTYEQYF TGTGCCAGCAGCCCCGACAGGGGGCTGACTACCTACGAGCAGTACTTC
TRBJ2-3 TRBV24-1 17 NA NA CATSDGRRGLPHPPQYF TGTGCCACCAGTGATGGTAGGCGCGGGCTCCCACACCCGCCGCAGTATTTT
TRBJ2-7 TRBV27 13 NA NA CASSFRGFDEQYF TGTGCCAGCAGTTTCAGGGGATTTGACGAGCAGTACTTC
TRBJ1-2 TRBV6-6 15 few TRBD1 CASSYGDREPYGYTF TGTGCCAGCAGTTACGGGGACAGGGAACCCTATGGCTACACCTTC
TRBJ1-2 TRBV6-5 13 NA NA CASRAGLNYGYTF TGTGCCAGCAGAGCGGGGCTTAACTATGGCTACACCTTC
TRBJ2-7 TRBV7-8 14 NA TRBD2 CASRRLAGGPEQYF TGTGCCAGCAGGAGACTAGCGGGAGGGCCCGAGCAGTACTTC
TRBJ2-7 TRBV6-5 14 NA NA CASSYWRSSYEQYF TGTGCCAGCAGTTATTGGCGTAGCTCCTACGAGCAGTACTTC